In this sample, the clone carrying this TCR beta chain turned up many times. Time point defined: patch test 2, 6 weeks after DPC sensitization. Treatment given: therapeutic diphenylcyclopropenone sensitization with weekly scalp DPC. Alopecia patients between 18 and 70 years old and suitable for DPC were used as donors. The CDR3 runs 14 residues. Germline-derived CDR1 and CDR2 are KGHSH and LQKENI. Trimming pared 2 bases from V and 1 base from J, leaving 8 bases between. This entry comes from a study of human T cells and chemical hapten exposure. Via MiXCR, TCRdb re-called the RACE reads, giving one row per CDR3 protein. The top ten clones hold about 5% of a sample with 80,000 to 100,000 distinct CDR3 sequences, about 10% of them seen once.

The sequencing here drew on whole blood, taken in connection with sensitization to the hapten diphenylcyclopropenone (DPC). This chain joins TRBV18 and TRBJ1-1; the D is unclear. The receptor was derived from a woman aged 45-65 years with alopecia areata. Some clones in this sample may be carry-over from other donors' samples. The CDR3 protein is CASSPATKNTEAFF. The CDR3, as DNA: TGTGCCAGCTCACCAGCGACAAAGAACACTGAAGCTTTCTTT.